This T cell receptor beta chain is drawn from a study of blood T cell repertoires in COVID-19 (TCRdb year 2020). Regarding the research as a whole: Samples from collaborators originated in the United States, Italy and Spain and spanned both the acute and convalescent phases of COVID-19. Samples came from the ongoing ImmuneRACE study (first 160 participants) plus 1,254 subjects from 6 global collaborators. A freely available public database, intended as a resource for researchers studying the immune response to SARS-CoV-2, is where the repertoires were released. The material from the prospective study consisted of cDNA or gDNA derived from T cells, B-cell-depleted T cells, or PBMCs. Where available, HLA class I and class II types were obtained from metadata supplied by the sample provider rather than from assay-based typing. Nearly every sample came with metadata listing a de-identified subject ID, COVID-19 status, age in years and sex. Deeply sampled blood TCRbeta repertoires from subjects exposed to, actively infected with, or recovered from COVID-19 were included in the dataset. General study outcomes and caveats: How much clinical and demographic metadata was included differed by source and by participant, and the metadata was provided uncurated.

The immunoSEQ Assay, a bias-controlled multiplex PCR, was used to amplify TCRbeta CDR3 regions from genomic DNA. The source study handled its data this way. Nucleated cell counts per sample were estimated from amplification of reference gene primers within the assay. To quantify the absolute abundance of each unique TCRbeta CDR3 rearrangement, sequence reads were collapsed and filtered. Productive Simpson clonality was computed per sample as the square root of Simpson's diversity index over productive rearrangements. Sourced from immuneACCESS, this table was stored by TCRdb with only in-frame sequences that have V and J called. A share of the clones is absent; for the studies checked, an unresolved V gene accounts for under half, and the remainder has no known explanation. V and J calls and clone size come straight from that table; D and trimming were deduced from the DNA. The sample data list 150,000 to 160,000 clones, and about 90% of these were observed just once. The ten largest clones add up to 0.5% to 0.6% of the sample.

In the case of this clone: Its cognate antigen has yet to be identified. Base qualities are missing; no much larger clone stands one base away.

At the junction V is shortened by 3 bases and J by 2 bases; bases outside the gene matches: 4. The CDR3 holds 15 amino acids from the cysteine to the phenylalanine. Here the CDR3 DNA is all that survives: 45 bases in frame from base 1. Via the germline V gene (reference sequence), CDR1 is SGHNT and CDR2 YYREEE. The collaborating institutions used their own protocols to collect whole blood in K2EDTA tubes. For TCRbeta analysis, collaborator samples were shipped as frozen whole blood, as isolated PBMCs, or as DNA extracted from either sample type. This sequence originates from a man aged 45-65 years with acute or convalescent COVID-19. The sample comprised peripheral blood. The chain employs TRBV5-4 and TRBJ2-7; 11 bases in the middle match TRBD2. CDR3 protein: CASSSTSGTTYEQYF. The DNA is TGTGCCAGCAGCTCGACTAGCGGGACGACCTACGAGCAGTACTTC.